The 22 T cell receptor beta chains below come from one sample, sequenced in a study of blood T cell repertoires in COVID-19. Here immunoSEQ multiplex PCR was the method, and the copy in TCRdb shows in-frame clones only, minus some. Seen here are around 93,000 clones, approximately 80% observed once, and the top ten hold roughly 4%. Source material: peripheral blood. These receptors were obtained from a man between 60 and 75 years old with acute or convalescent COVID-19.

This chain connects TRBV7-2 to TRBJ2-6; D gene ambiguous. The CDR3 runs to 14 residues. The germline gives CDR1 SGHTA, CDR2 FQGNSA. Trimming removed 7 bases at V and 0 bases at J, with 7 bases between. The CDR3 nucleotides are TGTGCCAGCATCACTGACTCTGGGGCCAACGTCCTGACTTTC. Translating it yields CASITDSGANVLTF.

The rearrangement links TRBV30 to TRBJ2-3, with D unresolved. The germline V gene has CDR1 GTSNPN and CDR2 SVGIG (reference sequence). This CDR3 has 12 residues. Between the trimmed V and J ends, which lost 0 bases and 4 bases, there was a span of 5 bases. This CDR3 is CAWSVLADTQYF. CDR3 nucleotide sequence: TGTGCCTGGAGTGTACTGGCAGATACGCAGTATTTT.

The rearrangement uses TRBV6-6 and TRBJ2-1; 9 bases align to TRBD1. With 7 bases clipped from V and 6 bases from J, the junction kept 4 bases outside the gene matches. Germline V lookup: CDR1 MNHNY, CDR2 SVGAGI (reference sequence). The CDR3 sequence is 13 residues long. The CDR3 DNA sequence: TGTGCCAGCACTCTGACAGGGGGCAATGAGCAGTTCTTC. Translated, it gives CASTLTGGNEQFF.

The chain carries TRBV19 and TRBJ1-1; D gene unclear. The V gene lost 7 bases and the J gene lost 0 bases, with 12 bases spanning the gap. The CDR3 length is 14 residues. Germline CDR1 is LNHDA and CDR2 is SQIVND (reference sequence). This chain's CDR3 is CASTLQIMNTEAFF. CDR3 nucleotide sequence: TGTGCCAGTACCCTACAGATTATGAACACTGAAGCTTTCTTT.

The rearrangement uses TRBV30 and TRBJ2-1, with D perhaps TRBD2 (7 bases). Between the trimmed V and J ends, which lost 2 bases and 16 bases, there was a span of 21 bases. The CDR3 extends over 13 amino acids. Looked up from germline, CDR1 is GTSNPN and CDR2 is SVGIG (reference sequence). The CDR3 bases are TGTGCCTGGAGTCCCATAGAGGGGGGGCCTGTTTTCTTC. This encodes CAWSPIEGGPVFF.

CDR3 amino acids: CASSLGWDRGYNEQFF. In nucleotides, the CDR3 is TGCGCCAGCAGCTTGGGTTGGGACAGGGGCTACAATGAGCAGTTCTTC. The chain combines TRBV5-1 with TRBJ2-1; TRBD1 matches 10 bases. CDR3 length: 16 residues. Germline trimming cut 0 bases from V and 3 bases from J; bases unmatched to any gene: 3. Germline V gives CDR1 SGHRS, CDR2 YFSETQ.

This chain joins TRBV7-6 and TRBJ2-2; TRBD2 agrees at 9 bases. The CDR3 is 15 residues long. Germline CDR1 reads SGHVS; CDR2 reads FNYEAQ. The V and J ends lost 0 bases and 5 bases, in that order; junction bases with no gene match: 1. In DNA form, the CDR3 reads TGTGCCAGCAGCTTAGCCAGCGGGGGGACCGGGGAGCTGTTTTTT. It translates to CASSLASGGTGELFF.

This chain uses TRBV19 with TRBJ1-5; a possible D gene is TRBD1 (5 bases). This CDR3 contains 14 residues. Trimming took 0 bases from V and 6 from J, leaving 9 bases between them. Germline values: CDR1 LNHDA, CDR2 SQIVND (reference sequence). CDR3 region: CASSIDRGAQPQHF. The CDR3 bases are TGTGCCAGTAGTATAGATCGCGGGGCTCAGCCCCAGCATTTT.

This clone has only one observation. V gene TRBV5-1 combines with J gene TRBJ2-1, with 10 positions matching TRBD2. The trim removed 4 bases at V and 5 bases at J, leaving 6 bases unmatched. Germline V gene sequence: CDR1 SGHRS, CDR2 YFSETQ. The CDR3 is 15 residues long. The CDR3 nucleotides read TGCGCCAGCAGCGTACTAGCGGGGACCAACAATGAGCAGTTCTTC. Residues: CASSVLAGTNNEQFF.

This chain connects TRBV2 to TRBJ1-1; D is undetermined. Deletions cut 6 bases from V and 0 bases from J, with 8 bases between. The CDR3 contains 13 residues. Germline V lookup: CDR1 SNHLY, CDR2 FYNNEI. The CDR3 loop reads CASSPGLNTEAFF. CDR3 nucleotide sequence: TGTGCCAGCAGCCCGGGTCTGAACACTGAAGCTTTCTTT.

The chain links TRBV2 to TRBJ2-1; 12 bases match TRBD2. Germline assignment: CDR1 SNHLY and CDR2 FYNNEI. V was clipped by 6 bases and J by 7 bases; unmatched bases: 1. The CDR3 sequence is 13 residues long. Here the CDR3 reads CASSGLAGNEQFF. Here the CDR3 DNA reads TGTGCCAGCAGCGGACTAGCGGGAAATGAGCAGTTCTTC.

This chain links TRBV19 with TRBJ2-3, with 9 bases identical to TRBD2. Germline CDR1 reads LNHDA; CDR2 reads SQIVND (reference sequence). There are 15 residues in the CDR3. J lost 4 bases, V lost 6 bases, and 8 bases had no gene match. The CDR3 spells CASRPVAGAPDTQYF. The CDR3 coding sequence is TGTGCCAGTAGGCCCGTAGCGGGGGCCCCAGATACGCAGTATTTT.

The chain recombines TRBV9 with TRBJ1-4; perhaps TRBD1 as D (6 bases). Germline V gene lookup returns CDR1 SGDLS and CDR2 YYNGEE. The length of the CDR3 is 19 residues. V lost 0 bases and J 8 bases, leaving 26 bases between the germline ends. The CDR3 bases are TGTGCCAGCAGCGTAGGATGGGGCCTGACGACAGGAACAGGGGAAAAACTGTTTTTT. Its protein product is CASSVGWGLTTGTGEKLFF.

The rearrangement links TRBV5-1 to TRBJ2-5, with 11 bases identical to TRBD2. Germline V gene sequence: CDR1 SGHRS, CDR2 YFSETQ. Germline trimming cut 2 bases from V and 1 base from J; bases unmatched to any gene: 1. This CDR3 spans 15 amino acids. The chain's CDR3 is CASSLGTSGQETQYF. Here the CDR3 DNA reads TGCGCCAGCAGCTTAGGGACTAGCGGCCAAGAGACCCAGTACTTC.

The chain joins TRBV18 to TRBJ2-7; TRBD2 agrees at 14 bases. V trimming: 4 bases; J trimming: 0 bases; junction bases outside the gene matches: 17. The CDR3 length is 21 residues. The germline V gene encodes CDR1 KGHSH and CDR2 LQKENI. The CDR3 coding sequence is TGTGCCAGCTCACGAGACTACGCGGGACTAGCGGGGGCCACCAGCTCCTACGAGCAGTACTTC. Amino acids: CASSRDYAGLAGATSSYEQYF.

The CDR3 DNA reads as TGTGCCATCAGTGAGGGGGGGACTAGCAATCAGCCCCAGCATTTT. Its translation: CAISEGGTSNQPQHF. This sequence joins TRBV10-3 and TRBJ1-5; possibly TRBD1 for D (5 bases). CDR1 and CDR2 from the germline V gene are ENHRY and SYGVKD. V was clipped by 2 bases and J by 0 bases, with 8 bases between them. The CDR3 runs to 15 residues.

The chain has TRBV25-1 and TRBJ2-3; 7 bases match TRBD2. The CDR3 is made up of 12 amino acids. CDR1 MGHDK and CDR2 SYGVNS come from the germline V gene. After removal of 4 bases from V and 9 bases from J, the junction contained 4 bases not matched to a gene. CDR3 sequence: CASSAPGLTQYF. The CDR3 bases are TGTGCCAGCAGTGCTCCGGGACTAACGCAGTATTTT.

The chain couples TRBV7-9 to TRBJ1-3; 8 bases agree with TRBD1. Trimming cost V 4 bases and J 0 bases; bases outside gene matches: 5. Germline V lookup: CDR1 SEHNR, CDR2 FQNEAQ (reference sequence). The CDR3 extends over 16 amino acids. CDR3 region: CASSSWTGTSGNTIYF. CDR3 sequence (DNA): TGTGCCAGCAGCTCCTGGACAGGGACCTCTGGAAACACCATATATTTT.

This chain joins TRBV28 and TRBJ2-3, with 8 positions matching TRBD2. This CDR3 has 15 residues. J gave up 3 bases and V 8 bases, and 10 bases lay outside the gene matches. Germline CDR1 reads MDHEN; CDR2 reads SYDVKM. CDR3 coding DNA: TGTGCCAGCCAGGGGTCGGGAGGGCCGACAGATACGCAGTATTTT. Its protein product is CASQGSGGPTDTQYF. The variable domain in full, with the rest retrieved from reference TRBV28 and TRBJ2-3, is DVKVTQSSRYLVKRTGEKVFLECVQDMDHENMFWYRQDPGLGLRLIYFSYDVKMKEKGDIPEGYSVSREKKERFSLILESASTNQTSMYLCASQGSGGPTDTQYFGPGTRLTVL.

The chain is built from TRBV6-5 and TRBJ2-3; 7 positions agree with TRBD1. The germline V gene has CDR1 MNHEY and CDR2 SVGAGI. V was clipped by 6 bases and J by 0 bases; unmatched bases: 6. The CDR3 loop spans 15 amino acids. The CDR3 loop is CASSQTGMSTDTQYF. CDR3 bases: TGTGCCAGCAGCCAGACAGGGATGAGCACAGATACGCAGTATTTT.

The chain joins TRBV9 to TRBJ2-7; 7 bases agree with TRBD2. The V segment lost 2 bases and the J segment 7 bases; nucleotides outside the gene matches: 6. CDR1 and CDR2 (germline): SGDLS, YYNGEE. The CDR3 loop spans 13 amino acids. The CDR3, as DNA: TGTGCCAGCAGCGTGGGACCAGCGGGGGAGCAGTACGTC. Translated, it gives CASSVGPAGEQYV.

This clone was found a few times. In DNA, the CDR3 is TGTGCCAGTAGTTCTCGACTAGCGGGGATACTAGCCAAAAACATTCAGTACTTC. It yields the protein CASSSRLAGILAKNIQYF. The rearrangement joins TRBV19 to TRBJ2-4; 11 bases are a match to TRBD2. The trim removed 5 bases at V and 0 bases at J, leaving 9 bases unmatched. Germline V CDR1 and CDR2: LNHDA, SQIVND (reference sequence). This CDR3 region has 18 residues.